The T cell receptor beta chain described here comes from a study of spatial heterogeneity in lung cancer. In the study overall: Beta-chain sequences consistently outnumbered alpha-chain sequences in detection.

Time point meaning: sample taken at primary tumor resection. Sequencing of whole RNA from tumor, nontumor lung or frozen PBMC involved no sorting. A few counts support this clonotype. Via MiXCR, TCRdb re-called the 5' RACE reads, giving one row per CDR3 protein. This table has about 75,000 distinct CDR3 sequences, roughly 14% appearing once. The CDR3 spans 18 residues. Germline V CDR1 and CDR2: LGHNA, YSLEER. V lost 2 bases to trimming and J lost 1 base, with 20 bases between them. The input for sequencing was PBMCs, taken at surgery. V gene TRBV4-3 combines with J gene TRBJ1-1; tentatively, D is TRBD1 (5 bases). The TCR was taken from a male donor with early-stage non-small cell lung cancer. CDR3 DNA: TGCGCCAGCAGCCAAATTTTGGGCACCGGGACCCCGAACACTGAAGCTTTCTTT. Its translation is CASSQILGTGTPNTEAFF.